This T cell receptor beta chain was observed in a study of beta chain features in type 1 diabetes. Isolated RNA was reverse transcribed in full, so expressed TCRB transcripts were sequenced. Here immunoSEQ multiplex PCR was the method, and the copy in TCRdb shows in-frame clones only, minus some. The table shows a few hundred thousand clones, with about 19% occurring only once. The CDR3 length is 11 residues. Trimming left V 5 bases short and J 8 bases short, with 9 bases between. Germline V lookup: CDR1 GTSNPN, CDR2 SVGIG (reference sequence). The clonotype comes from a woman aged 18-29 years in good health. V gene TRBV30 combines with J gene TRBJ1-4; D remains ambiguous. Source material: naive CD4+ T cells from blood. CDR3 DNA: TGTGCCTGGGAGGGCAACGAAAAACTGTTTTTT. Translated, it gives CAWEGNEKLFF.